Listed here is a single T cell receptor beta chain. This clonotype was counted a few times. This clone's antigen is unknown. Base qualities are not provided; no much larger clone lies one nucleotide away. This sample stems from a study of human T cells and chemical hapten exposure (dated by TCRdb to the early 2020s). Background on the whole study: For sensitization, 2% DPC in acetone was applied to a 2 cm by 2 cm area of upper inner arm skin. Blood samples were taken from patients before sensitization (week 0) and then at 2, 6 and about 24 weeks after DPC sensitization. Throughout the approximately 25-week study period, patients were also given weekly therapeutic DPC doses on the scalp. For TCR sequencing, blood came from approximately 29 alopecia patients at anywhere from one to four time points (pre-sensitization, 2, 6 and 24 weeks). The patient cohort, mostly female, included alopecia areata with under or over 50% scalp involvement, alopecia totalis and alopecia universalis. In alopecia patients, the study followed how the peripheral blood TCR repertoire changed in vivo over primary and secondary sensitization to diphenylcyclopropenone (DPC), a hapten. Patch testing on the upper back used Finn chambers containing 0.01% DPC, with scoring done after 6 days according to International Contact Dermatitis Research Group standards. Libraries were combined into a pool for sequencing, and differences in TCR yield between samples came mainly from small differences in library volumes within the pool. What the study reported, not specific to this receptor: Because every patient had alopecia, a presumed autoimmune disease, the patients' immune response might differ from that of healthy individuals. Expanded TCRs formed significantly more large CDR3 similarity clusters than pre-sensitization or healthy control sets, consistent with antigen-driven responses. No change with DPC sensitization was found in the number of TCRs above 1 in 1000 frequency, and no evidence of global repertoire structure alterations was found. Repeated subsampling changed both the strength of the expansion versus patch-test correlation and the threshold at which that correlation became significant. Patch test score was positively correlated with the number of PT1 expanded TCRs, with significance at thresholds 8, 16 and 32 but not at 4.

The library was made by RACE. Instrument used: NextSeq 500. Library preparation attached unique molecular identifiers to individual cDNA molecules for quantitative, reproducible TCR counting. Each blood RNA sample was used to sequence both TCR alpha and TCR beta chains. As for how the authors treated the data: Samples had a median of about 96,000 TCRs, with a range from roughly 23,224 to 700,000. V, J and CDR3 annotation of the TCR reads was carried out using the Decombinator software suite. For the PS versus PT1 abundance plots, all samples were subsampled to the same number of TCRs (28,000). Expanded TCRs were defined as absent before sensitization and observed at least eight times at the 2-week time point. TCRdb reworked the public reads: Q25 trimming with fastp, MiXCR clone assembly, productive beta chains retained. Rows are combined by CDR3 protein, so each entry shows the most common genes and DNA. V and J calls and clone size were set by TCRdb, not the authors. A total of around 56,000 distinct CDR3 sequences appear in this sample, approximately 9.9% of them only once. The top ten constitute about 8.9% of the sample.

Trimming leaves V shorter by 2 bases and J shorter by 3 bases, with the junction holding 7 bases beyond the gene matches. Inclusive of the bounding cysteine and phenylalanine, the CDR3 is 16 residues long. Left in the record is the CDR3 DNA by itself, 48 bases read in frame from the first base. CDR1 and CDR2 are drawn from the germline V gene: KGHSH, LQKENI. This specimen's time point label, per the study, means: pre-sensitization, week 0. This specimen's treatment or condition label, per the study, means: therapeutic diphenylcyclopropenone sensitization with weekly scalp DPC. Blood at each patch-test visit was drawn before the patch test was applied. Patients were considered eligible if aged 18 to 70, diagnosed with alopecia and deemed suitable for DPC therapy, and patients were excluded if pregnant. Total RNA was extracted from unfractionated whole blood collected in Tempus Blood RNA tubes.

The material was whole blood, obtained in connection with sensitization to the hapten diphenylcyclopropenone (DPC). The TCR originated in a man between 35 and 55 years old with alopecia areata. Some clones in this sample may be carry-over from other donors' samples. The V and J genes are TRBV18 and TRBJ1-2; TRBD1 aligns with 9 central bases. The CDR3 here reads CASSPRTGAADYGYTF. The DNA sequence is as follows: TGTGCCAGCTCACCAAGGACAGGGGCGGCGGACTATGGCTACACCTTC.